This record covers a single T cell receptor beta chain. What it recognizes is unknown. Method: immunoSEQ multiplex PCR; TCRdb's copy keeps in-frame clones and lacks some. The profile shows 95,000 to 150,000 clones, approximately 84% of them singletons. These data belong to a study of T cell responses to AZD1222 COVID-19 vaccine. This CDR3 has 13 amino acids. V shed 0 bases and J shed 7 bases, with 7 bases lying between them. Germline values: CDR1 MGHRA, CDR2 YSYEKL. Study-wide findings and caveats: Just 5 to 7 AZD1222 recipients were seropositive at baseline. Receipt of two AZD1222 doses was followed by a rise in Spike-specific TCR breadth and depth. Donors skewed white British and female; clonal diversity was possibly underestimated.

Sequenced material: peripheral blood, taken on day 0 of AZD1222 vaccination. The TCR originated in an adult in good health. The chain links TRBV4-1 to TRBJ2-1; D call uncertain. CDR3 protein: CASSQDLRNEQFF. As DNA, the CDR3 is TGCGCCAGCAGCCAAGATCTGCGGAATGAGCAGTTCTTC.